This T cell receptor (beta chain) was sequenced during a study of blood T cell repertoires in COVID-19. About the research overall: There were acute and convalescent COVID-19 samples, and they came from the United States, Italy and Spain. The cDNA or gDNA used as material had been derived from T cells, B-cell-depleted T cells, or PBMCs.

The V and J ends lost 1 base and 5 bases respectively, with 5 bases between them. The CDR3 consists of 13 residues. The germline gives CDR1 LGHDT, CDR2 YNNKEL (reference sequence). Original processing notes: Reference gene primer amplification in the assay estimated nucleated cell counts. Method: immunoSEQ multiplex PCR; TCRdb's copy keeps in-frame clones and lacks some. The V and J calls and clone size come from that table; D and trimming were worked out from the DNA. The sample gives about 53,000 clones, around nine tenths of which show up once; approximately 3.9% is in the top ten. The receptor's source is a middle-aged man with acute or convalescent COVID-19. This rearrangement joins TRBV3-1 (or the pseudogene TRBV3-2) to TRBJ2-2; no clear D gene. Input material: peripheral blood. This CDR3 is CASSQGGTGELFF. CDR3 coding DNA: TGTGCCAGCAGCCAAGGAGGTACCGGGGAGCTGTTTTTT.